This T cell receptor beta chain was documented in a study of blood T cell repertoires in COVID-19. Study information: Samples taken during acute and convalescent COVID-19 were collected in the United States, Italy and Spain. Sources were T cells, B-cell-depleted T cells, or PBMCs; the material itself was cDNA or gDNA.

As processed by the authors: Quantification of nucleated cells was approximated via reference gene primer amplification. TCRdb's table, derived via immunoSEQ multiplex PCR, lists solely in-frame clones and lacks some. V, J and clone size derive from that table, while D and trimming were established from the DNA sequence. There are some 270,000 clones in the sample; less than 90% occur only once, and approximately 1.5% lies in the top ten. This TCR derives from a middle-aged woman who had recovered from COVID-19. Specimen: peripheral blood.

The CDR3 nucleotides read TGTGCCAGCAGCTCCTCCCGCGGGACAGGGTTCTACGAGCAGTACTTC. It specifies CASSSSRGTGFYEQYF. The V call is TRBV5-8, the J call TRBJ2-7; TRBD1 agrees at 9 bases. With V trimmed by 3 bases and J by 3 bases, 10 bases remained unmatched. CDR3 length: 16 residues. CDR1 and CDR2 (germline): SGHTS, YDEGEE.